One sample yielded the 18 T cell receptor beta chains listed below, sequenced in a study of blood T cell repertoires in COVID-19. This table comes from immunoSEQ multiplex PCR, and its TCRdb copy is limited to in-frame clones, with some not included. The table records fewer than 85,000 clones, about 80% of them present only once. The source material was peripheral blood. Receptor source: a woman in her sixties with acute or convalescent COVID-19.

V and J are TRBV5-5 and TRBJ1-4, with TRBD1 matching 7 bases. Losses at the gene ends were 1 base for V and 5 bases for J; bases not matched to a gene: 11. Germline CDR1 and CDR2: SGHKS and YYEKEE (reference sequence). This CDR3 spans 17 amino acids. The CDR3 loop is CASSLIRQGVPNEKLFF. The CDR3 coding sequence is TGTGCCAGCAGCTTGATAAGACAGGGTGTACCGAATGAAAAACTGTTTTTT.

The chain carries TRBV6-5 and TRBJ1-5, with D possibly TRBD1 on 6 matching bases. Germline loops: CDR1 MNHEY, CDR2 SVGAGI. This CDR3 spans 15 amino acids. V was clipped by 6 bases and J by 9 bases, with 21 bases between them. CDR3 residues: CASSSIGQKEAPQHF. CDR3 nucleotide sequence: TGTGCCAGCAGCTCTATTGGACAGAAAGAGGCGCCCCAGCATTTT.

The chain uses TRBV11-2 and TRBJ1-2, with 9 bases lining up with TRBD1. The CDR3 consists of 15 residues. The trim removed 5 bases at V and 4 bases at J, leaving 8 bases unmatched. CDR1 and CDR2 (germline): SGHAT, FQNNGV. The CDR3, as DNA: TGTGCCAGCAGCACGACGGGGACAGGGCCCTATGGCTACACCTTC. This gives the protein CASSTTGTGPYGYTF.

This chain joins TRBV19 and TRBJ2-1; D possibly corresponds to TRBD1 (6 bases). Germline values: CDR1 LNHDA, CDR2 SQIVND (reference sequence). The CDR3 spans 17 residues. Trimming removed 5 bases from V and 9 bases from J, with 26 bases in between. For the CDR3, the DNA is TGTGCCAGTAGTTTGAGTTCGACAGGACCAGCCGGCAGTGAGCAGTTCTTC. Its protein product is CASSLSSTGPAGSEQFF. Filled out from reference TRBV19 and TRBJ2-1, the complete variable domain reads DGGITQSPKYLFRKEGQNVTLSCEQNLNHDAMYWYRQDPGQGLRLIYYSQIVNDFQKGDIAEGYSVSREKKESFPLTVTSAQKNPTAFYLCASSLSSTGPAGSEQFFGPGTRLTVL.

The chain is built from TRBV7-7 and TRBJ1-5; D is perhaps TRBD1 (5 bases). Germline V CDR1 and CDR2: SSHAT, FNYEAQ (reference sequence). The CDR3 sequence is 13 residues long. V gave up 7 bases and J gave up 6 bases, with 13 bases separating them. The CDR3 nucleotides are TGTGCCAGCAAAGAAAAGGGGATTCAGCCCCAGCATTTT. It encodes CASKEKGIQPQHF.

The chain couples TRBV6-5 to TRBJ1-2; 7 bases match TRBD1. Trimming cost V 6 bases and J 5 bases; bases outside gene matches: 9. Germline assignment: CDR1 MNHEY and CDR2 SVGAGI. This CDR3 comprises 14 residues. CDR3 DNA: TGTGCCAGCAGCGGGACAGAATCAGCTTATGGCTACACCTTC. Its protein product is CASSGTESAYGYTF.

The CDR3 sequence: CATSGQGNYGYTF. The CDR3 DNA reads TGTGCCACCTCAGGACAGGGGAACTATGGCTACACCTTC. The chain joins TRBV2 to TRBJ1-2; 9 bases fit TRBD1. The CDR3 has 13 amino acids. Germline loops: CDR1 SNHLY, CDR2 FYNNEI. V lost 10 bases to trimming and J lost 2 bases; unmatched junction nucleotides: 5.

This chain joins TRBV5-5 and TRBJ2-7; 10 bases fit TRBD2. V was clipped by 1 base and J by 5 bases; unmatched bases: 9. CDR1 is SGHKS and CDR2 is YYEKEE in the germline V gene (reference sequence). This CDR3 spans 16 amino acids. CDR3 sequence (DNA): TGTGCCAGCAGCTTGCCCCTAGCGGGGGCCACCGACGAGCAGTACTTC. Translating it yields CASSLPLAGATDEQYF.

This chain connects TRBV5-4 to TRBJ2-5; TRBD2 agrees at 7 bases. After removal of 3 bases from V and 4 bases from J, the junction contained 3 bases not matched to a gene. The CDR3 covers 13 residues. Germline CDR1 SGHNT, CDR2 YYREEE (reference sequence). The CDR3 loop reads CASSSRGGETQYF. The CDR3 nucleotides are TGTGCCAGCAGCTCCCGCGGGGGAGAGACCCAGTACTTC.

The chain carries TRBV3-1 (or the pseudogene TRBV3-2) and TRBJ2-6, with a possible D match to TRBD1 (6 bases). Trimming removed 4 bases from V and 2 bases from J, with 9 bases in between. Germline V gives CDR1 LGHDT, CDR2 YNNKEL (reference sequence). The CDR3 totals 15 residues. CDR3 sequence: CASSPGTTGANVLTF. CDR3 nucleotides: TGTGCCAGCAGCCCAGGGACAACTGGGGCCAACGTCCTGACTTTC.

The rearrangement joins TRBV12-3 or TRBV12-4 to TRBJ1-2, with D possibly matching TRBD1 (5 bases). The V and J ends lost 4 bases and 5 bases respectively, with 11 bases between them. The CDR3 is 13 amino acids. The CDR3 nucleotides are TGTGCCAGCAGTTCCGACGGACAATATGGCTACACCTTC. It specifies CASSSDGQYGYTF.

V is TRBV5-1 and J is TRBJ2-1, with a possible D match to TRBD2 (5 bases). The V end lost 2 bases, the J end lost 9 bases, and 12 bases lay between the germline ends. This CDR3 comprises 13 residues. Germline V CDR1 and CDR2: SGHRS, YFSETQ. As DNA, the CDR3 is TGCGCCAGCAGCTTAAGGACCGAGGGTGAGCAGTTCTTC. Translating it yields CASSLRTEGEQFF. Together with reference TRBV5-1 and TRBJ2-1, the CDR3 gives the full variable domain: KAGVTQTPRYLIKTRGQQVTLSCSPISGHRSVSWYQQTPGQGLQFLFEYFSETQRNKGNFPGRFSGRQFSNSRSEMNVSTLELGDSALYLCASSLRTEGEQFFGPGTRLTVL.

This clone was seen a handful of times. The J gene is TRBJ1-5, the V gene TRBV19, with D unresolved. CDR3 length: 13 amino acids. V lost 7 bases and J 2 bases, leaving 9 bases between the germline ends. Per germline, CDR1 LNHDA and CDR2 SQIVND (reference sequence). The CDR3 DNA is TGTGCCAGTACCCCTAAAGGCAATCAGCCCCAGCATTTT. Its protein product is CASTPKGNQPQHF.

In its sample, this clone was seen a few times. V gene TRBV19 combines with J gene TRBJ1-5; D is unresolved. CDR1 and CDR2 from the germline V gene are LNHDA and SQIVND (reference sequence). The length of the CDR3 is 14 residues. Trimming left V 6 bases short and J 0 bases short, with 9 bases between. The CDR3, as DNA: TGTGCCAGTAGGACACAGTATAGCAATCAGCCCCAGCATTTT. Amino acid sequence: CASRTQYSNQPQHF.

This clone was seen just once. The chain couples TRBV20-1 to TRBJ2-1; TRBD2 might be the D (6 bases). With 0 bases removed from V and 15 bases from J, the gap between germline ends came to 12 bases. The CDR3 runs 11 residues. Germline V gene data show CDR1 as DFQATT and CDR2 as SNEGSKA (reference sequence). The CDR3 bases are TGCAGTGCTAGAGATAGCGGTAGCCCGTTCTTC. Its translation: CSARDSGSPFF.

The chain joins TRBV29-1 to TRBJ1-1, with 7 bases that match TRBD1. Germline trimming cut 4 bases from V and 10 bases from J; bases unmatched to any gene: 9. Germline V gives CDR1 SQVTM, CDR2 ANQGSEA. The CDR3 is made up of 12 amino acids. CDR3 sequence: CSVGTGPRGAFF. The CDR3, as DNA: TGCAGCGTTGGGACAGGCCCGCGGGGAGCTTTCTTT.

V and J are TRBV16 and TRBJ1-1; a weak D match, TRBD1 (6 bases). Per the germline V gene, CDR1 is KGHSY and CDR2 is FQNENV. V lost 0 bases to trimming and J lost 4 bases, with 15 bases between them. The CDR3 covers 16 residues. CDR3 nucleotides: TGTGCCAGCAGCCAATCTACAGGGAGGGGCAGCACTGAAGCTTTCTTT. Its protein product is CASSQSTGRGSTEAFF.

The V gene is TRBV5-1, the J gene TRBJ1-1, with a weak D call TRBD1 (5 bases). The ends were cut back, 0 bases at V and 4 bases at J, with 10 bases in the middle. In germline, CDR1 is SGHRS, CDR2 YFSETQ. CDR3 length: 14 residues. The CDR3 loop reads CASSLAGQGTEAFF. The CDR3 nucleotides are TGCGCCAGCAGCTTGGCCGGGCAGGGCACTGAAGCTTTCTTT. Variable domain in full (rest from reference TRBV5-1 and TRBJ1-1): KAGVTQTPRYLIKTRGQQVTLSCSPISGHRSVSWYQQTPGQGLQFLFEYFSETQRNKGNFPGRFSGRQFSNSRSEMNVSTLELGDSALYLCASSLAGQGTEAFFGQGTRLTVV.